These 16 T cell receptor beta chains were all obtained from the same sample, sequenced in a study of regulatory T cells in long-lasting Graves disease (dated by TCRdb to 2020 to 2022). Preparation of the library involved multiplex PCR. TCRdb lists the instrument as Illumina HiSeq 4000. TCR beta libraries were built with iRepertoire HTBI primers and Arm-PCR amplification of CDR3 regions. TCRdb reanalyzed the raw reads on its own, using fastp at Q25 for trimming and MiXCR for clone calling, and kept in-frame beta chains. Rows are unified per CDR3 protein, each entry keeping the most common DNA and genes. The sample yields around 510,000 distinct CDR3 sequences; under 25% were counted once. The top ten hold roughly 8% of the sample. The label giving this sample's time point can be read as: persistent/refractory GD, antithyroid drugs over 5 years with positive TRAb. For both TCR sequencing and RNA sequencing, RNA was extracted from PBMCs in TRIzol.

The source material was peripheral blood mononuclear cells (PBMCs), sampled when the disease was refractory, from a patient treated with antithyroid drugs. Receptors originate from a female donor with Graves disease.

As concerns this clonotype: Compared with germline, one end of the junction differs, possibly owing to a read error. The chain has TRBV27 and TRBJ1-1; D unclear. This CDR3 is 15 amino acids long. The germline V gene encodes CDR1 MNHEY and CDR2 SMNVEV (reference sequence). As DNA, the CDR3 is TGTGCCCGCAGGCCCGGTTCGCTTGGGGACACTGAAGCTTTCTTT. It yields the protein CARRPGSLGDTEAFF.

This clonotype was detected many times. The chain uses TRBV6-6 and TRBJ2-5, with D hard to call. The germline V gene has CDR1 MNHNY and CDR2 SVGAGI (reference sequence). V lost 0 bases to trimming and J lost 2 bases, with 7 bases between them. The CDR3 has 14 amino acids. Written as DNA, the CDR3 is TGTGCCAGCAGTTACTCGTCCAAGCAAGAGACCCAGTACTTC. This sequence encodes CASSYSSKQETQYF.

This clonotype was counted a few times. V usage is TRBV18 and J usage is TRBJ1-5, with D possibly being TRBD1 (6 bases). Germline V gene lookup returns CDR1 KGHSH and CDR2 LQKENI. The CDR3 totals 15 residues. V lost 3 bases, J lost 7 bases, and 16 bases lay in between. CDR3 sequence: CASSPTGIGGQPQHF. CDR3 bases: TGTGCCAGCTCACCCACCGGAATAGGGGGGCAGCCCCAGCATTTT.

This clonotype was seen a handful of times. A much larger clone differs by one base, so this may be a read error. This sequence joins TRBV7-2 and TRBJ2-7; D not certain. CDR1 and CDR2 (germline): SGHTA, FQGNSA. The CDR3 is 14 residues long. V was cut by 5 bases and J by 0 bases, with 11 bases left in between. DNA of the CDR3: TGTGCCAGCAGCCGACGGGCAGGCTCCTACGAGCAGTACTTC. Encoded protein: CASSRRAGSYEQYF. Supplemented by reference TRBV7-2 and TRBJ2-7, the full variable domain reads GAGVSQSPSNKVTEKGKDVELRCDPISGHTALYWYRQSLGQGLEFLIYFQGNSAPDKSGLPSDRFSAERTGGSVSTLTIQRTQQEDSAVYLCASSRRAGSYEQYFGPGTRLTVT.

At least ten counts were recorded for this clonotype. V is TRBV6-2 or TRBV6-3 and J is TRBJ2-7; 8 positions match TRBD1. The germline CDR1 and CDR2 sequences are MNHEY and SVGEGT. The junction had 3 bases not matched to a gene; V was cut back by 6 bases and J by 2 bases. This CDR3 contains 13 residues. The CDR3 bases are TGTGCCAGCAGACGGGACAGGACCTACGAGCAGTACTTC. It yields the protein CASRRDRTYEQYF.

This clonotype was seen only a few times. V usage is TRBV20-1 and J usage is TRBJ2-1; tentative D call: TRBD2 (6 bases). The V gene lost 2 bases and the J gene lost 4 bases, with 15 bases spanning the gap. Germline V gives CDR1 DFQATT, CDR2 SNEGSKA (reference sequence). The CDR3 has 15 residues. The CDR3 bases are TGCAGTGCTAGAATCGGGAGAGCGTATTACAATGAGCAGTTCTTC. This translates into CSARIGRAYYNEQFF.

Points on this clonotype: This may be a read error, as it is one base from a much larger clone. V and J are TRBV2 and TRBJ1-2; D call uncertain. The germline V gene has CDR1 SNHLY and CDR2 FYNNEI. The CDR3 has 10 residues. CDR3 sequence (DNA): TGTGCCAGACAAACATTGGGCTGCACCTTC. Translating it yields CARQTLGCTF.

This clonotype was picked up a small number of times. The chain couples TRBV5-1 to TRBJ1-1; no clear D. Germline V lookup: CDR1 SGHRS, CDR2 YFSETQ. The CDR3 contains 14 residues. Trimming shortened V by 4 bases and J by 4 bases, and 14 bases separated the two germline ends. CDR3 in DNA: TGCGCCAGCAGCACCACAGCTGGGAGCACTGAAGCTTTCTTT. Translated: CASSTTAGSTEAFF.

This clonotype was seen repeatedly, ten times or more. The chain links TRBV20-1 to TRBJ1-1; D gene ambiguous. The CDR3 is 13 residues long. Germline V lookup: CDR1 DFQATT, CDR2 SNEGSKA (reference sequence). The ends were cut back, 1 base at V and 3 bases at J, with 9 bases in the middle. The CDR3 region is CSARGRVYTEAFF. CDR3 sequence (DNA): TGCAGTGCTAGAGGGCGGGTTTACACTGAAGCTTTCTTT.

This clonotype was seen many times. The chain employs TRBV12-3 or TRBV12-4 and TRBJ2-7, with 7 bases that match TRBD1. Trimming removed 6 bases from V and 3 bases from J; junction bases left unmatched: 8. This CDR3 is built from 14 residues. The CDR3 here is CASSDGQVYYEQYF. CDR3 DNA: TGTGCCAGCAGCGACGGACAGGTCTACTACGAGCAGTACTTC.

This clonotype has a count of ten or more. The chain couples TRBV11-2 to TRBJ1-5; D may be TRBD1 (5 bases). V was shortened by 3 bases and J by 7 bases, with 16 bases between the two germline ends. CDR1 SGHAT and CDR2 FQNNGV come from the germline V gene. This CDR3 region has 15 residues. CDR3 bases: TGTGCCAGCAGCTTTGGTGGCAGGGCTAACCAGCCCCAGCATTTT. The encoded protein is CASSFGGRANQPQHF.

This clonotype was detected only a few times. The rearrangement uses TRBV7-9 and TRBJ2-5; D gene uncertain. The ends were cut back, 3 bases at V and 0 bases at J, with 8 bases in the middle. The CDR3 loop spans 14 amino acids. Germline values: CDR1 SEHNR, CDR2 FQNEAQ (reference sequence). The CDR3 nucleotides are TGTGCCAGCAGCTTTGACTTAGACCAAGAGACCCAGTACTTC. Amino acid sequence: CASSFDLDQETQYF.

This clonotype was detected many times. The CDR3 is CASGVGFSYEQYF. Here the CDR3 DNA reads TGTGCCAGCGGGGTAGGATTTTCCTACGAGCAGTACTTC. V and J are TRBV28 and TRBJ2-7; D uncertain. Germline CDR1 MDHEN, CDR2 SYDVKM. Trimming pared 8 bases from V and 1 base from J, leaving 12 bases between. This CDR3 is 13 amino acids long.

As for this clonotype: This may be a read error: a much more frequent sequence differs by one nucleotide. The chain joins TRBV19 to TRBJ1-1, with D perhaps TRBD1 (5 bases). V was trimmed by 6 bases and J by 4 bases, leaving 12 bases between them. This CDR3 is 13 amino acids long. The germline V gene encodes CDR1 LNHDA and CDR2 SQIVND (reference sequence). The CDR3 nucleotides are TGTGCCAGTAGCGACAGTGGGCGCACTGAAGCTTTCTTT. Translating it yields CASSDSGRTEAFF. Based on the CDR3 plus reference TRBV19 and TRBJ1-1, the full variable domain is DGGITQSPKYLFRKEGQNVTLSCEQNLNHDAMYWYRQDPGQGLRLIYYSQIVNDFQKGDIAEGYSVSREKKESFPLTVTSAQKNPTAFYLCASSDSGRTEAFFGQGTRLTVV.

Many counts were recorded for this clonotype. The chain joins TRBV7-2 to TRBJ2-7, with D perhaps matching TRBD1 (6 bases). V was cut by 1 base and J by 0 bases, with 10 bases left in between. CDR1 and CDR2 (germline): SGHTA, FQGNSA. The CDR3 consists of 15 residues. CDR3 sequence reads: CASSLGRDISYEQYF. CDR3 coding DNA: TGTGCCAGCAGCTTAGGCAGGGACATCTCCTACGAGCAGTACTTC.

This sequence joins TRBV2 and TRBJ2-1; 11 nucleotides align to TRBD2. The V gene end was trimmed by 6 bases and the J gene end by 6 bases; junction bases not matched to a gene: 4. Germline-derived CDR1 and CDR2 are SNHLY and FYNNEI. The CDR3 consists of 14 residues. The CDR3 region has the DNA TGTGCCAGCAGCGGGACTAGCGGAAGCAATGAGCAGTTCTTC. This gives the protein CASSGTSGSNEQFF.